The T cell receptor beta chain described here comes from a study of shared clonotypes between healthy human individuals. About the research overall: Each donor had three CD4 naive, three CD4 memory, two CD8 naive and one CD8 memory plate. Regarding the study as a whole: In a handful of donors, around 5% of naive CD4 clonotypes appeared in common.

Germline V gene lookup returns CDR1 MNHEY and CDR2 SMNVEV (reference sequence). The V end was cut by 6 bases, the J end by 0 bases, with 12 bases between. The length of the CDR3 is 14 residues. Profiled with immunoSEQ multiplex PCR; TCRdb holds only in-frame clones, not every one. The data show millions of clones, 85% to 95% seen once. About this clone itself: Its antigen is not known. Other DNA sequences within the sample encode an identical CDR3.

In the naive CD8 group, cells lacked CD45RO and were positively selected for CCR7, so terminally differentiated effector memory CD45RA+ cells were left out. This receptor was obtained from a man aged 18 to 29 in good health. The specimen sequenced was naive CD8+ T cells sorted from blood. The chain links TRBV27 to TRBJ2-7, with unresolved D. The CDR3 spells CASSLRRSSYEQYF. DNA for the CDR3: TGTGCCAGCAGCCTGAGACGGAGCTCCTACGAGCAGTACTTC.